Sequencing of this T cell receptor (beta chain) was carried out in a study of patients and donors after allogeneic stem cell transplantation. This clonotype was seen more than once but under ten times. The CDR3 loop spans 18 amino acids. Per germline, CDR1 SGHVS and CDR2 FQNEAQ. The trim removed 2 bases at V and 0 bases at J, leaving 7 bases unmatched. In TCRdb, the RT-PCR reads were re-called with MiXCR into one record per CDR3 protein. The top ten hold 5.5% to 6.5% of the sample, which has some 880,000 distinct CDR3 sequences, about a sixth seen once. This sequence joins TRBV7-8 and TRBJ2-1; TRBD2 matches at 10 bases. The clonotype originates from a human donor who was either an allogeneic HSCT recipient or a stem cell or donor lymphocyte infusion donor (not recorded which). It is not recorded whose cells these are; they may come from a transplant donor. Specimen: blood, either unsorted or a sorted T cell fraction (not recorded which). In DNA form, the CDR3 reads TGTGCCAGCAGCTTACGGGCTAGCGGGGGTCACTCCTACAATGAGCAGTTCTTC. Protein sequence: CASSLRASGGHSYNEQFF.